This paragraph reports one T cell receptor beta chain. Its antigen is unknown. V dropped 6 bases and J dropped 9 bases, with 21 bases sitting between them. The CDR3 is 15 residues long. The V gene's germline CDR1 is MDHEN and CDR2 SYDVKM. This specimen comes from a study of cytomegalovirus exposure and HLA in healthy donors. Study-wide findings and caveats: The authors listed some 160 TCR beta chains as cytomegalovirus-associated. HLA alleles showed associations with about 15,000 TCR beta sequences in a later analysis, at a 0.05 false discovery rate.

The PCR had 60 Vbeta and 13 Jbeta primers. Method: immunoSEQ multiplex PCR; TCRdb's copy keeps in-frame clones and lacks some. This sample has about 62,000 clones, with approximately 80% found just once. Donors were nominally healthy when sampled, though unrecorded immune exposures were likely. The sequencing input was PBMCs. The chain is built from TRBV28 and TRBJ1-3; D remains unclear. The TCR sequence derives from a young woman in good health and CMV-seronegative. CDR3 coding DNA: TGTGCCAGCAGACCTACTTTAGCGGCGGCAACCACCATATATTTT. Translation gives CASRPTLAAATTIYF.